Presented here are 16 T cell receptor beta chains from one specimen sequenced in a study of early T cells in non-severe SARS-CoV-2 infection. One entry per CDR3 protein results from TCRdb running MiXCR on the 5' RACE reads. The table lists 56,000 or so distinct CDR3 sequences, 8.2% of them singletons. The sample comprised whole blood. Receptor source: an adult who was a healthcare worker with PCR-confirmed SARS-CoV-2 infection or an uninfected control (not recorded which).

This chain links TRBV4-1 with TRBJ2-7; tentative D call: TRBD1 (5 bases). CDR3 length equals 16 residues. Germline V gene data show CDR1 as MGHRA and CDR2 as YSYEKL. The V end was cut by 0 bases, the J end by 3 bases, with 15 bases between. CDR3 DNA: TGCGCCAGCAGCCAAGAGGGCAGGACCGGACACTACGAGCAGTACTTC. It yields the protein CASSQEGRTGHYEQYF.

The V gene is TRBV10-1, the J gene TRBJ2-7; 9 nucleotides line up with TRBD1. CDR3 length: 14 residues. V dropped 7 bases and J dropped 3; count of bases not matched to a gene: 7. Per the germline V gene, CDR1 is WNHNN and CDR2 is SYGVQD (reference sequence). The CDR3, as DNA: TGCGCCAGCAAAGGTTGGGACAGGGACTACGAGCAGTACTTC. This codes for CASKGWDRDYEQYF.

This chain connects TRBV2 to TRBJ2-7; possibly TRBD1 or TRBD2 for D (6 bases each). The CDR3 length is 13 residues. The germline V and J ends were trimmed by 4 bases and 7 bases, with 14 bases remaining between them. The germline V gene encodes CDR1 SNHLY and CDR2 FYNNEI. CDR3 sequence: CASSVEGGYEQYF. Written as DNA, the CDR3 is TGTGCCAGCAGTGTTGAGGGGGGATATGAGCAGTACTTC.

This clonotype was detected ten times or more. The junction departs from germline at one end; a sequencing error may be responsible. The chain is built from TRBV7-7 and TRBJ1-3, with D maybe TRBD1 (5 bases). Germline V lookup: CDR1 SSHAT, CDR2 FNYEAQ (reference sequence). This CDR3 has 15 residues. CDR3 amino acids: CASSLDSGSGNTIYF. CDR3 in DNA: TGTGCTAGCAGCTTAGATTCAGGGAGTGGAAACACCATATATTTT.

This clonotype occurred many times. This rearrangement joins TRBV19 to TRBJ2-1; TRBD2 aligns across 8 bases. V dropped 5 bases and J dropped 5; count of bases not matched to a gene: 8. CDR1 is LNHDA and CDR2 is SQIVND in the germline V gene (reference sequence). The CDR3 covers 15 residues. The CDR3 spells CASSWKRERNNEQFF. In DNA form, the CDR3 reads TGTGCCAGTAGTTGGAAGCGGGAGAGGAACAATGAGCAGTTCTTC.

V and J are TRBV29-1 and TRBJ2-7; no clear D gene. Germline CDR1 SQVTM, CDR2 ANQGSEA. The V end lost 4 bases, the J end lost 3 bases, and 10 bases lay between the germline ends. This CDR3 region has 12 residues. DNA for the CDR3: TGCAGCGTTGGTGGGCAGAGCTACGAGCAGTACTTC. This gives the protein CSVGGQSYEQYF.

This clonotype was recorded many times. The rearrangement links TRBV3-1 to TRBJ2-3; maybe TRBD2 (6 bases). From germline, CDR1 is LGHDT and CDR2 YNNKEL (reference sequence). The CDR3 totals 15 residues. V lost 5 bases, J lost 11 bases, and 23 bases lay in between. The CDR3, as DNA: TGTGCCAGCAGCGCCCATGGACTACAACTAGCACGGCAGTATTTT. Translation gives CASSAHGLQLARQYF.

This clonotype was recorded many times. The rearrangement links TRBV12-3 or TRBV12-4 to TRBJ2-7; the D is unclear. The CDR3 contains 14 residues. Trimming pared 5 bases from V and 0 bases from J, leaving 11 bases between. CDR3 nucleotides: TGTGCCAGCAGTAATCCCACCAACTCCTACGAGCAGTACTTC. Encoded protein: CASSNPTNSYEQYF.

This clonotype was detected many times. This sequence joins TRBV4-1 and TRBJ1-2; D possibly corresponds to TRBD1 (5 bases). The V gene lost 3 bases and the J gene lost 1 base, with 27 bases spanning the gap. From germline, CDR1 is MGHRA and CDR2 YSYEKL. The CDR3 spans 20 residues. CDR3: CASSHPDTGNLSPGNYGYTF. The CDR3 nucleotides are TGCGCCAGCAGCCACCCGGACACCGGAAACCTCTCACCGGGTAACTATGGCTACACCTTC.

This clonotype was recorded at least ten times. The chain carries TRBV20-1 and TRBJ1-2; tentative D call: TRBD1 (5 bases). CDR1 and CDR2 (germline): DFQATT, SNEGSKA (reference sequence). The CDR3 has 14 residues. Deletions cut 3 bases from V and 4 bases from J, with 15 bases between. The CDR3 DNA is TGCAGTGCTAGGTTCGGCGGGGCGGGCTATGGCTACACCTTC. Translated: CSARFGGAGYGYTF.

The sample holds many counts of this clonotype. The rearrangement links TRBV7-8 to TRBJ2-7, with D possibly matching TRBD1 (6 bases). CDR1 is SGHVS and CDR2 is FQNEAQ in the germline V gene. CDR3 size: 13 residues. V shed 10 bases and J shed 4 bases, with 17 bases lying between them. The DNA for the CDR3 is TGTGCCACGGGGTTGGACAGAGAGTACGAGCAGTACTTC. Protein product: CATGLDREYEQYF.

This clonotype was picked up a small number of times. The V gene is TRBV20-1, the J gene TRBJ2-5; tentative D call: TRBD1 (6 bases). Germline assignment: CDR1 DFQATT and CDR2 SNEGSKA (reference sequence). This CDR3 is built from 13 residues. Between the trimmed V and J ends, which lost 3 bases and 3 bases, there was a span of 11 bases. CDR3 nucleotide sequence: TGCAGTGCTAGGGGACACGATAAAGAGACCCAGTACTTC. Encoded protein: CSARGHDKETQYF.

As regards this clonotype: The junction does not match germline at one end; this may be a read error. The chain is built from TRBV27 and TRBJ2-1; tentative D call: TRBD2 (6 bases). Per the germline V gene, CDR1 is MNHEY and CDR2 is SMNVEV (reference sequence). This CDR3 contains 12 residues. In nucleotides, the CDR3 is TGTGCCACCGGCAGCGGGCGGGCCGAGCGGTTCTTC. As protein: CATGSGRAERFF.

There are a few counts of this clonotype. This chain links TRBV30 with TRBJ1-1, with D possibly matching TRBD1 (5 bases). Trimming shortened V by 6 bases and J by 0 bases, and 17 bases separated the two germline ends. The CDR3 sequence is 15 residues long. Germline V CDR1 and CDR2: GTSNPN, SVGIG (reference sequence). The CDR3 DNA sequence: TGTGCCTGTGGGACCCGGGGGTTGGTGAACACTGAAGCTTTCTTT. Its protein product is CACGTRGLVNTEAFF.

This sequence joins TRBV7-2 and TRBJ2-1, with D hard to call. The CDR3 loop spans 14 amino acids. Germline V gene data show CDR1 as SGHTA and CDR2 as FQGNSA. The ends were cut back, 3 bases at V and 4 bases at J, with 10 bases in the middle. The CDR3 loop is CASSFYSEYNEQFF. As DNA, the CDR3 is TGTGCCAGCAGCTTTTATTCGGAGTACAATGAGCAGTTCTTC.

This clonotype turned up a few times. The chain links TRBV28 to TRBJ1-2; D gene unclear. CDR1 and CDR2 from the germline V gene are MDHEN and SYDVKM. V was pared by 6 bases and J by 3 bases, with 8 bases between. The CDR3 is 12 residues long. CDR3 coding DNA: TGTGCCAGCAGAGAGGGCGACTATGGCTACACCTTC. Translating it yields CASREGDYGYTF.